This T cell receptor beta chain came from a study of blood T cell repertoires in COVID-19 (TCRdb year 2020). Regarding the complete study: Collaborator samples came from the United States, Italy and Spain and covered acute and convalescent phases of COVID-19. The material from the prospective study consisted of cDNA or gDNA derived from T cells, B-cell-depleted T cells, or PBMCs. The dataset comprised deeply sampled blood TCRbeta repertoires from subjects exposed to, actively infected with, or recovered from COVID-19. The repertoires were released in a freely available public database intended as a resource for research on the immune response to SARS-CoV-2. Samples were obtained from the ongoing ImmuneRACE study (first 160 participants) and from over a thousand subjects provided by 6 global collaborators. Sample metadata almost always included a de-identified subject ID, COVID-19 status, age in years and sex. Where available, HLA class I and class II types were obtained from metadata supplied by the sample provider rather than from assay-based typing. Paper-wide results and their limitations: The quantity of clinical and demographic metadata differed by source and by participant and was supplied without curation.

As regards this clone: There is no known antigen for this receptor. No per-base quality is available; no much larger clone lies one base away.

TCRbeta CDR3 regions were amplified from genomic DNA using the immunoSEQ Assay, a bias-controlled multiplex PCR. As for the original processing: Nucleated cell counts per sample were estimated from amplification of reference gene primers within the assay. To quantify the absolute abundance of each unique TCRbeta CDR3 rearrangement, sequence reads were collapsed and filtered. For each sample, productive Simpson clonality was calculated as the square root of Simpson's diversity index across productive rearrangements. As stored in TCRdb, this immuneACCESS dataset retains in-frame rearrangements with V and J assigned. A fraction of the clones does not appear; measured against another copy, unresolved V genes explain less than half of the discrepancy, and the remainder lacks a known reason. The V and J calls and the clone size are those of that table, but D and trimming were determined from the DNA. The sample table holds 140,000 to 150,000 clones, of which over 75% were seen once. In total, the top ten clones hold 1.2% of the sample.

In the prospective study, participants were 18 to 89 years old, resided in approximately 22 geographic areas of the United States, and were enrolled through a virtual design. In the prospective study, cohorts were assigned on the basis of participant-reported clinical history obtained from a screening survey and a study questionnaire. Each participant in the prospective study had whole blood, serum and a nasopharyngeal or oropharyngeal swab collected by mobile phlebotomists. Additional blood draws and questionnaires over an approximately 2-month period could optionally be provided by prospective study participants. Before DNA extraction, prospective study blood samples were shipped either frozen or at room temperature. A distance of 11 bases separates the germline ends of V and J, which lose 3 bases and 3 bases respectively. The germline V gene (reference sequence) specifies MNHEY as CDR1 and SMNVEV as CDR2. From cysteine to phenylalanine, the CDR3 is 14 amino acids long. Only CDR3 DNA is held: 42 bases, read in frame from base 1.

The receptor was derived from a woman in her 30s with acute COVID-19. Sequences were obtained from PBMCs or T cells enriched from blood (not recorded which). The rearrangement joined TRBV27 to TRBJ2-5; a tentative D call is TRBD2 (6 bases match). CDR3 region: CASSFYGGKETQYF. The DNA sequence is TGTGCCAGCAGTTTTTACGGAGGGAAAGAGACCCAGTACTTC.